This T cell receptor (beta chain) emerged from a study of T cells in Graves' hyperthyroidism and ophthalmopathy. The wider study: Blood from the periphery was taken at initial diagnosis, before any treatment. Whole-study findings and limits: Model-based prediction identified ophthalmopathy a median 6.5 months prior to its onset.

Germline CDR1 and CDR2: DFQATT and SNEGSKA (reference sequence). The CDR3 has 12 residues. The trim removed 7 bases at V and 4 bases at J, leaving 6 bases unmatched. Newly diagnosed patients aged 18 to 65 had hyperthyroidism of under 2 months' duration. Each diagnosis drew on symptoms, thyroxine, TRAb, thyroid ultrasound and orbital computed tomography findings. TCR beta CDR3 regions were amplified from RNA. With the HTBI primer set, the TCR CDR3 went through a first round of RT-PCR. One entry per CDR3 protein results from TCRdb running MiXCR on the multiplex PCR reads. The sample lists 150,000 or so distinct CDR3 sequences, about 20% occurring once. Concerning this clonotype: Its antigen is not known.

This sequence originates from a woman in her forties or fifties with Graves' hyperthyroidism that later progressed to Graves' ophthalmopathy. The specimen sequenced was blood. V usage is TRBV20-1 and J usage is TRBJ2-7, with TRBD2 matching over 8 bases. The CDR3 bases are TGCAGTGTGGGCAGCGGGAGTTACGAGCAGTACTTC. This sequence encodes CSVGSGSYEQYF.